A single sample gave rise to the 4 T cell receptor beta chains below, sequenced in a study of blood T cells in healthy people across ages. PCR was performed a second time for about 7 to 11 cycles using a sample-barcoded 5' primer and a J-beta primer mix. MiXCR, run by TCRdb on the 5' RACE reads, gives a single entry per CDR3 protein. The data hold approximately 900,000 distinct CDR3 sequences, with around 48% observed a single time. Sequenced sample: blood. The receptors come from a man younger than 40 in good health.

There are a few counts of this clonotype. CDR3 protein: CASMDRSSYNEQFF. CDR3 DNA: TGTGCCAGCATGGACAGGAGCTCCTACAATGAGCAGTTCTTC. V and J are TRBV11-2 and TRBJ2-1, with 7 nucleotides matching TRBD1. Germline V gives CDR1 SGHAT, CDR2 FQNNGV. CDR3 length: 14 residues. Trimming at V came to 7 bases and at J to 0 bases, leaving 3 bases not matched to a gene.

This chain uses TRBV3-1 with TRBJ2-5; D gene unclear. V was trimmed by 3 bases and J by 7 bases, leaving 15 bases between them. The CDR3 contains 14 residues. Germline V CDR1 and CDR2: LGHDT, YNNKEL (reference sequence). As DNA, the CDR3 is TGTGCCAGCAGCCACCCACGTGACCGGCGGACCCAGTACTTC. Protein product: CASSHPRDRRTQYF.

Here the CDR3 DNA reads TGCGCCAGCAGCCCGGAGACAGGGGAAGCTTTCTTT. Protein sequence: CASSPETGEAFF. This chain uses TRBV5-1 with TRBJ1-1; TRBD1 aligns across 7 bases. The CDR3 covers 12 residues. CDR1 and CDR2 from the germline V gene are SGHRS and YFSETQ. J gave up 8 bases and V 4 bases, and 5 bases lay outside the gene matches.

There are a few counts of this clonotype. The chain links TRBV5-1 to TRBJ2-4; 7 bases align to TRBD1. The V gene's germline CDR1 is SGHRS and CDR2 YFSETQ. This CDR3 comprises 15 residues. V shed 4 bases, J shed 8 bases, and the junction held 12 bases outside the gene matches. CDR3 in amino acids: CASSHTPDRADIQYF. CDR3 nucleotide sequence: TGCGCCAGCAGCCACACGCCAGACAGGGCGGACATTCAGTACTTC.